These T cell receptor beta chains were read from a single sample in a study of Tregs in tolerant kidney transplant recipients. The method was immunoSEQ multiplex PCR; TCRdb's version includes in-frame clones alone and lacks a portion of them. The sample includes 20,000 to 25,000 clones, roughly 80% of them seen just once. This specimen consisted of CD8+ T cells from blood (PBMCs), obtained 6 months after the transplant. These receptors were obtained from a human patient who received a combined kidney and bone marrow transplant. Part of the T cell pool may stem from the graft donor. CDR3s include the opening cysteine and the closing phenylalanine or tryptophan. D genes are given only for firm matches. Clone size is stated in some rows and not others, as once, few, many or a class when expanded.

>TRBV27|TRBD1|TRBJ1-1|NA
TGTGCCAACCCTGATACGAACTCCACAGGGGTGAACACTGAAGCTTTCTTT
CANPDTNSTGVNTEAFF
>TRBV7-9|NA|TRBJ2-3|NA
TGTGCCAGCAGTTATACTATGGATACGCAGTATTTT
CASSYTMDTQYF
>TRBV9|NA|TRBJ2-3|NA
TGTGCCAGCAGCCCCTGGGGAGCGGAGGCAGATACGCAGTATTTT
CASSPWGAEADTQYF
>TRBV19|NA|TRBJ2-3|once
TGTGCCAGTACCGCAGGCCCTAGCGTCACAGATACGCAGTATTTT
CASTAGPSVTDTQYF
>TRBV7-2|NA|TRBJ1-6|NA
TGTGCCAGCAGCCCAGGGTATGGTTCACCCCTCCACTTT
CASSPGYGSPLHF
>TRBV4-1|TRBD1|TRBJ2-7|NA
TGCGCCAGCAGCCAAGATTTTGGGACAGGGTACGAGCAGTACTTC
CASSQDFGTGYEQYF
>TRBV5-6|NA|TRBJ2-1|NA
TGTGCCAGCAGCTCCACTAGCAATGAGCAGTTCTTC
CASSSTSNEQFF
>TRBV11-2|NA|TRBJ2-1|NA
TGTGCCAGCAGCTTAGAGAGACTCCCCGGCTACAATGAGCAGTTCTTC
CASSLERLPGYNEQFF
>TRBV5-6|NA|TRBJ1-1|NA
TGTGCCAGCAGCTCGAACGGGGGGCCCGGCACTGAAGCTTTCTTT
CASSSNGGPGTEAFF
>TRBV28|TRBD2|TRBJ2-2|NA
TGTGCCAGCAGCCCCAGGGACCGACTAGCGGGGGGGCGGTTGAACACCGGGGAGCTGTTTTTT
CASSPRDRLAGGRLNTGELFF
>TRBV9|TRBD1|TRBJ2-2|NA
TGTGCCAGCAGCGCGGGACAGGGGCACGGGGAGCTGTTTTTT
CASSAGQGHGELFF
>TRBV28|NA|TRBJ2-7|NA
TGTGCCAGCAGTTTAAGCGGACTACACCATCCTTACGAGCAGTACTTC
CASSLSGLHHPYEQYF
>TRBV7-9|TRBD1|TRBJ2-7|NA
TGTGCCAGCAGCTCCCCCTCCGACAGGGTATCCCACGAGCAGTACTTC
CASSSPSDRVSHEQYF
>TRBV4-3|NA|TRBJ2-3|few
TGCGCCAGCAGCCAAGGCCCAGGGATCACAGATACGCAGTATTTT
CASSQGPGITDTQYF
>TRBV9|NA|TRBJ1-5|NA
TGTGCCAGCAGCGTAGATGCAGGGTCCAATCAGCCCCAGCATTTT
CASSVDAGSNQPQHF
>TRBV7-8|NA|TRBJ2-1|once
TGTGCCAGCAGCTTAGTTGTTAGAAATGAGCAGTTCTTC
CASSLVVRNEQFF
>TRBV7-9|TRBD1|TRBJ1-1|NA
TGTGCCAGCAGCTTAGTGGGTGGGACAGGGCTGTTTGCATCTGAAGCTTTCTTT
CASSLVGGTGLFASEAFF
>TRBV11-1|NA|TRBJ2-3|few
TGTGCCAGCACCACCCAGGCAGATACGCAGTATTTT
CASTTQADTQYF
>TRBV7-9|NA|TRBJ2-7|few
TGTGCCAGCAGCTTAGAATCCGGGGGTTACTACGAGCAGTACTTC
CASSLESGGYYEQYF
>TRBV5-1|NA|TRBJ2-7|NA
TGCGCCAGCAGCTTGGACTGGGGGCGGTTGTACGAGCAGTACTTC
CASSLDWGRLYEQYF
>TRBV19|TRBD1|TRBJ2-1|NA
TGTGCCAGTAGTAGTGGCTGGACAGGGGACTCCTACAATGAGCAGTTCTTC
CASSSGWTGDSYNEQFF
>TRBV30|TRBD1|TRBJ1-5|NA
TGTGCCTGGAGTGTAGGTCAGGGGGTTCAGCCCCAGCATTTT
CAWSVGQGVQPQHF
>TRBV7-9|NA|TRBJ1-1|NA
TGTGCCAGCAGCCACCCCCTGGCGGGGAACACTGAAGCTTTCTTT
CASSHPLAGNTEAFF
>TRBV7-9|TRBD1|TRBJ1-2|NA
TGTGCCAGCAGCTTAGCACTGGACAGGGACTACACCTTC
CASSLALDRDYTF
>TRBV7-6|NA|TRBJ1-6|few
TGTGCCAGCAGCTTAGCAGGGGGTGGTGCACCCCTCCACTTT
CASSLAGGGAPLHF
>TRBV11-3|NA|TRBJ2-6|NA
TGTGCCAGCAGCTTAGGGGAGTCCGGGGCCAACGTCCTGACTTTC
CASSLGESGANVLTF
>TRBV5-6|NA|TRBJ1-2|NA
TGTGCCAGCAGCCCCGTATTAGTCTATGGCTACACCTTC
CASSPVLVYGYTF
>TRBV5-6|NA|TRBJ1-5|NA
TGTGCCAGCAGCCCACATCCTGGAGGGCCCCAGCATTTT
CASSPHPGGPQHF